A selection of T cell receptor beta chains follows, all from one sample in a study of chemoradiotherapy in HPV16-positive cancers. Method: immunoSEQ multiplex PCR; TCRdb's copy keeps in-frame clones and lacks some. The sample yields under 25,000 clones, roughly 84% seen once. The source was blood, collected from a patient who underwent chemoradiotherapy. The receptors come from a human donor with HPV-associated anogenital cancer. CDR3s include the opening cysteine and the closing phenylalanine or tryptophan. Fields, in order: J gene, clone size, V gene, D gene, CDR3 DNA, CDR3 protein. A D gene is named only where the DNA matches it firmly. The size field is filled for only some rows; it gives once, few, many or a size class.

TRBJ2-3	-	TRBV18	TRBD2	TGTGCCAGCTCACCCCAGACTAGCGGGGGACCACTTAGCACAGATACGCAGTATTTT	CASSPQTSGGPLSTDTQYF
TRBJ2-2	once	TRBV6-1	-	TGTGCCAGCAGTGGACCGCTGAACACCGGGGAGCTGTTTTTT	CASSGPLNTGELFF
TRBJ1-5	-	TRBV11-3	-	TGTGCCAGCAGCCCCGCACTATGGTGGCAGCCCCAGCATTTT	CASSPALWWQPQHF
TRBJ2-2	-	TRBV10-3	-	TGTGCCATCAGTGTGAATATTCCCGGGGAGCTGTTTTTT	CAISVNIPGELFF
TRBJ2-7	-	TRBV4-1	TRBD2	TGCGCCAGCAGCCAGGGGACTAGCGGGGGGGCCCACGAGCAGTACTTC	CASSQGTSGGAHEQYF
TRBJ2-5	-	TRBV7-9	-	TGTGCCAGCAGCATCGGACGGGGAGAGACCCAGTACTTC	CASSIGRGETQYF
TRBJ2-1	-	TRBV6-5	-	TGTGCCAGCAGTAAACAGCTCGGGTCCTACAATGAGCAGTTCTTC	CASSKQLGSYNEQFF
TRBJ2-7	few	TRBV2	-	TGTGCCAGCAGTGAAACCTACGAGCAGTACTTC	CASSETYEQYF
TRBJ2-3	few	TRBV7-2	-	TGTGCCAGCAGCAGAGAGGGACCCCGGGACGGGGACACAGATACGCAGTATTTT	CASSREGPRDGDTDTQYF
TRBJ2-1	-	TRBV18	-	TGTGCCAGCTCACCACAGACATTAATAGGGTACAATGAGCAGTTCTTC	CASSPQTLIGYNEQFF
TRBJ2-3	once	TRBV7-3	TRBD2	TGTGCCAGCAGCCCAGGAACTAGCGGGGCTGGAGATACGCAGTATTTT	CASSPGTSGAGDTQYF
TRBJ1-1	few	TRBV13	TRBD1	TGTGCCAGCAGCGTAAGACAGGGCTCGAACACTGAAGCTTTCTTT	CASSVRQGSNTEAFF
TRBJ1-2	-	TRBV10-2	-	TGCGCCAGCAGCTCCGGACAGTTCTATGGCTACACCTTC	CASSSGQFYGYTF
TRBJ1-2	-	TRBV6-6	TRBD1	TGTGCCAGCACCCGGACAGGGGGCCGTGGCTACACCTTC	CASTRTGGRGYTF
TRBJ2-7	once	TRBV19	-	TGTGCCAGTAGTATCGTTGCAGACTCCTACGAGCAGTACTTC	CASSIVADSYEQYF
TRBJ1-2	-	TRBV9	-	TGTGCCAGCAGCGTAGATCGACAGGATGGCTACACCTTC	CASSVDRQDGYTF
TRBJ2-7	-	TRBV4-1	-	TGCGCCAGCAGCCAAGAATTGGGGAGGGAGCAGTACTTC	CASSQELGREQYF
TRBJ2-5	-	TRBV9	TRBD2	TGTGCCAGCAGCGCCGGGGGGGCCGGTGGTGCGACCCAGTACTTC	CASSAGGAGGATQYF
TRBJ1-3	-	TRBV14	-	TGTGCCAGCAGCCAAGAAGGTGATTCTGGAAACACCATATATTTT	CASSQEGDSGNTIYF
TRBJ2-7	-	TRBV7-2	-	TGTGCCAGCAGCCGTTTCTCCTACGAGCAGTACTTC	CASSRFSYEQYF
TRBJ2-3	-	TRBV19	-	TGTGCCAGTAGTCCTACAGGTACGGATACGCAGTATTTT	CASSPTGTDTQYF
TRBJ1-3	once	TRBV5-6	-	TGTGCCAGCAGCTTGGGACAGTACTCTGGAAACACCATATATTTT	CASSLGQYSGNTIYF
TRBJ2-7	-	TRBV23-1	TRBD1	TGCGCCAGCAGTCAACAGGGGGCCAGGACCTACGAGCAGTACTTC	CASSQQGARTYEQYF
TRBJ1-2	-	TRBV2	TRBD1	TGTGCCCCCCGGACAGGGAACTATGGCTACACCTTC	CAPRTGNYGYTF
TRBJ1-2	-	TRBV2	-	TGTGCCAGCACTCCGGACCTCGGTTCGGACGGCTACACCTTC	CASTPDLGSDGYTF
TRBJ1-1	-	TRBV19	TRBD1	TGTGCCAGTAGTACCGGGACAGGTTTTGAAGCTTTCTTT	CASSTGTGFEAFF